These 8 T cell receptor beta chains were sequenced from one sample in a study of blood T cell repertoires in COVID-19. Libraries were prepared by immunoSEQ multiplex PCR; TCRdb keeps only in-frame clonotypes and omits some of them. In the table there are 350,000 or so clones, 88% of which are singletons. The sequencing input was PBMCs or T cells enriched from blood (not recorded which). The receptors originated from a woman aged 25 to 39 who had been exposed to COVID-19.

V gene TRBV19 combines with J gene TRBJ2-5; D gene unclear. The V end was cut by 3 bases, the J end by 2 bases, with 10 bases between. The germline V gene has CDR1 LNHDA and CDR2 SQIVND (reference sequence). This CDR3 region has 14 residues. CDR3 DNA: TGTGCCAGTAGTATTGCGGTAAATCAAGAGACCCAGTACTTC. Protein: CASSIAVNQETQYF.

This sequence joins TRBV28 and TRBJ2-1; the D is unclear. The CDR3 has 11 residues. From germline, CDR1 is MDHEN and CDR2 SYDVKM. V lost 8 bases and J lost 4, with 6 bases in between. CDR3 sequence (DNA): TGTGCCAGCGCTAGGTACAATGAGCAGTTCTTC. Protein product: CASARYNEQFF.

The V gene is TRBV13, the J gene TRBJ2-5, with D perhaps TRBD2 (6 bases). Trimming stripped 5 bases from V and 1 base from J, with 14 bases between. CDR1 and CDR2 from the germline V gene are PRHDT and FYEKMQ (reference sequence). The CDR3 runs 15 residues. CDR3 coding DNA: TGTGCCAGCAGCCAAGAGACTAGAAGCCAAGAGACCCAGTACTTC. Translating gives CASSQETRSQETQYF. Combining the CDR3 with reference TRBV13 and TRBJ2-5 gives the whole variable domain AAGVIQSPRHLIKEKRETATLKCYPIPRHDTVYWYQQGPGQDPQFLISFYEKMQSDKGSIPDRFSAQQFSDYHSELNMSSLELGDSALYFCASSQETRSQETQYFGPGTRLLVL.

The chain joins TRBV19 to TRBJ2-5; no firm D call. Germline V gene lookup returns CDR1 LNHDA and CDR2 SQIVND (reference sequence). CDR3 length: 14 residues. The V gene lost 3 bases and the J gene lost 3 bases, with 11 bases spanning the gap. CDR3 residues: CASSIRVLEETQYF. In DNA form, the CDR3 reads TGTGCCAGTAGTATCCGGGTCCTCGAAGAGACCCAGTACTTC.

The CDR3 DNA is TGTGCCATCAGTGTTGACGGAGACTCCTACGAGCAGTACTTC. Translation: CAISVDGDSYEQYF. The chain recombines TRBV10-3 with TRBJ2-7; D remains ambiguous. V lost 4 bases and J lost 0, with 10 bases in between. Germline V CDR1 and CDR2: ENHRY, SYGVKD. The CDR3 is made up of 14 amino acids.

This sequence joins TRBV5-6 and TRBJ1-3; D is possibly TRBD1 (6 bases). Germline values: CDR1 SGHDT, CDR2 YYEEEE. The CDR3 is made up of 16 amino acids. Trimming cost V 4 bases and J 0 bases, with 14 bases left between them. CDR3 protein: CASSRLGADSGNTIYF. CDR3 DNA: TGTGCCAGCAGCCGGCTGGGGGCGGACTCTGGAAACACCATATATTTT.

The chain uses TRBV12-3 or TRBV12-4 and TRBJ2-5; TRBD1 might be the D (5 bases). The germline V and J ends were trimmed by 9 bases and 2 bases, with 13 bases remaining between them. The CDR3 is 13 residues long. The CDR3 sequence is CASRLGAQETQYF. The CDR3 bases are TGTGCCAGTCGCCTAGGGGCTCAAGAGACCCAGTACTTC.

The CDR3, as DNA: TGCGCCAGCAGCCTGGGACAGGTTAATGAGCAGTTCTTC. It is translated as CASSLGQVNEQFF. The V gene is TRBV5-1, the J gene TRBJ2-1, with 8 bases aligning to TRBD1. CDR3 length: 13 amino acids. Germline assignment: CDR1 SGHRS and CDR2 YFSETQ. V was clipped by 4 bases and J by 7 bases; unmatched bases: 4.